Detailed here is one T cell receptor (beta chain). The data are from a study of blood T cell repertoires in COVID-19. Overall study context: Samples taken during acute and convalescent COVID-19 were collected in the United States, Italy and Spain. T cells, B-cell-depleted T cells, or PBMCs supplied cDNA or gDNA.

As processed by the authors: Reference gene primer amplification gave estimated nucleated cell counts. Profiled with immunoSEQ multiplex PCR; TCRdb holds only in-frame clones, not every one. The V and J calls and clone size are taken from that table; D and trimming were inferred from the DNA. Altogether about 220,000 clones are present, around four fifths being singletons, with the ten largest covering 7.5% to 9%. Germline CDR1 and CDR2: SGHRS and YFSETQ. V was shortened by 0 bases and J by 2 bases, with 12 bases between the two germline ends. This CDR3 comprises 15 residues. The chain combines TRBV5-1 with TRBJ2-7; D possibly corresponds to TRBD2 (6 bases). The sequencing sample was made of peripheral blood. The TCR sequence derives from a woman aged 45 to 65 with acute or convalescent COVID-19. The CDR3 protein is CASSLDLANPYEQYF. The CDR3 DNA follows: TGCGCCAGCAGCTTGGACCTAGCGAATCCCTACGAGCAGTACTTC.